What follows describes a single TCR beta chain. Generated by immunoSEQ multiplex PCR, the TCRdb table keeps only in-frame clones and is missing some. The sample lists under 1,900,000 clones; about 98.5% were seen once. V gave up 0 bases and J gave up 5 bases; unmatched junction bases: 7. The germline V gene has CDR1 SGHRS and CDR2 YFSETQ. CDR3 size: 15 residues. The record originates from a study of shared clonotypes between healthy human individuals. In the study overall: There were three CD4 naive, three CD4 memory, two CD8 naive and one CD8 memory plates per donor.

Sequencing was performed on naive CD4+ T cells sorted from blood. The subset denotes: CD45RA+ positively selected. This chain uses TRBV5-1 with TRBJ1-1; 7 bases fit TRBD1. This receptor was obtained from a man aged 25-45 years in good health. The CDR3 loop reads CASSLADRDWTEAFF. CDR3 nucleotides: TGCGCCAGCAGCTTGGCCGACAGGGATTGGACTGAAGCTTTCTTT.